These 17 T cell receptor beta chains share one sample of origin, sequenced in a study of CD8+ T cells in alopecia areata (dated by TCRdb to 2016 to 2018). Library prep was done by the immunoSEQ multiplex PCR assay. RNA was extracted from all samples and reverse transcribed into cDNA as template for TCR sequencing. TCRdb limited this immuneACCESS table to in-frame rearrangements with V and J called. A share of clones is missing; checked studies link under half to unresolved V genes, and the rest is unexplained. For this sample the table gives roughly 140,000 clones, of which around half were detected only once. The ten largest account for just under 20% of the sample. Explained via the paper, the time point label denotes: baseline before oral tofacitinib. The specimen was CD8+ T cells sorted from blood, collected at week 0. The receptors here all came from a human donor with alopecia areata.

The chain is built from TRBV30 and TRBJ1-2; no clear D. With 0 bases removed from V and 3 bases from J, the gap between germline ends came to 8 bases. CDR1 and CDR2 (germline): GTSNPN, SVGIG (reference sequence). This CDR3 region has 13 residues. DNA for the CDR3: TGTGCCTGGAGTGTAGACCAGTACTATGGCTACACCTTC. Encoded protein: CAWSVDQYYGYTF. Full variable domain (outside the CDR3, taken from reference TRBV30 and TRBJ1-2): SQTIHQWPATLVQPVGSPLSLECTVEGTSNPNLYWYRQAAGRGLQLLFYSVGIGQISSEVPQNLSASRPQDRQFILSSKKLLLSDSGFYLCAWSVDQYYGYTFGSGTRLTVV.

This clone came up a few times. The chain couples TRBV29-1 to TRBJ2-1, with D possibly matching TRBD2 (5 bases). The CDR3 has 14 residues. Germline V CDR1 and CDR2: SQVTM, ANQGSEA. The ends were cut back, 1 base at V and 2 bases at J, with 9 bases in the middle. Here the CDR3 DNA reads TGCAGCGTTGAAGGAGGGAATACCTACAATGAGCAGTTCTTC. Amino acids: CSVEGGNTYNEQFF.

The rearrangement links TRBV9 to TRBJ2-2; no clear D. Germline loops: CDR1 SGDLS, CDR2 YYNGEE. Trimming stripped 1 base from V and 3 bases from J, with 1 base between. This CDR3 contains 12 residues. The DNA of the CDR3 is TGTGCCAGCAGCGTATACACCGGGGAGCTGTTTTTT. Amino acids: CASSVYTGELFF. Full variable domain (missing parts from reference TRBV9 and TRBJ2-2): DSGVTQTPKHLITATGQRVTLRCSPRSGDLSVYWYQQSLDQGLQFLIQYYNGEERAKGNILERFSAQQFPDLHSELNLSSLELGDSALYFCASSVYTGELFFGEGSRLTVL.

This chain links TRBV29-1 with TRBJ2-7; 9 bases fit TRBD1. The CDR3 consists of 14 residues. The V gene's germline CDR1 is SQVTM and CDR2 ANQGSEA. Trimming took 7 bases from V and 0 from J; bases not matched to a gene: 7. DNA of the CDR3: TGCAGCGGCCTGGGGGGACAGGGCTCCTACGAGCAGTACTTC. Residues: CSGLGGQGSYEQYF.

This clone has at least ten counts. V and J are TRBV5-1 and TRBJ1-1, with D unresolved. The CDR3 runs to 14 residues. V lost 4 bases and J lost 0, with 10 bases in between. The germline CDR1 and CDR2 sequences are SGHRS and YFSETQ. The CDR3 DNA follows: TGCGCCAGCAGCCACGGGAAGGTGAACACTGAAGCTTTCTTT. The encoded protein is CASSHGKVNTEAFF.

The chain joins TRBV11-2 to TRBJ2-1; 8 bases map to TRBD2. Looked up from germline, CDR1 is SGHAT and CDR2 is FQNNGV. The trim removed 1 base at V and 5 bases at J, leaving 10 bases unmatched. The CDR3 is 17 amino acids. The CDR3 DNA is TGTGCCAGCAGCTTAGCCCTTAGCGGGATGAGCAACAATGAGCAGTTCTTC. As protein: CASSLALSGMSNNEQFF. Variable domain in full (rest from reference TRBV11-2 and TRBJ2-1): EAGVAQSPRYKIIEKRQSVAFWCNPISGHATLYWYQQILGQGPKLLIQFQNNGVVDDSQLPKDRFSAERLKGVDSTLKIQPAKLEDSAVYLCASSLALSGMSNNEQFFGPGTRLTVL.

V is TRBV5-1 and J is TRBJ2-3; D not resolved. Trimming took off 2 bases at V and 3 bases at J, with 4 bases between the two ends. CDR1 SGHRS and CDR2 YFSETQ come from the germline V gene. The CDR3 runs 12 residues. The CDR3 loop is CASSLNTDTQYF. For the CDR3, the DNA is TGCGCCAGCAGCTTAAATACAGATACGCAGTATTTT.

CDR3 region: CASSDTQYF. The CDR3 bases are TGTGCCAGCAGTGATACGCAGTATTTT. The rearrangement uses TRBV6-1 and TRBJ2-3; D not certain. The CDR3 loop spans 9 amino acids. The V gene's germline CDR1 is MNHNS and CDR2 SASEGT. V lost 3 bases and J lost 8, with 0 bases in between.

The chain carries TRBV4-3 and TRBJ2-7; either TRBD1 or TRBD2 may fit D (5 bases each). The CDR3 has 15 amino acids. The germline V gene has CDR1 LGHNA and CDR2 YSLEER. The V and J ends lost 1 base and 2 bases respectively, with 12 bases between them. DNA of the CDR3: TGCGCCAGCAGCCAAGGAAACCGGGGCCCCTACGAGCAGTACTTC. Its translation is CASSQGNRGPYEQYF.

This sequence joins TRBV2 and TRBJ2-3; D may match TRBD1 or TRBD2 (5 bases each). CDR1 is SNHLY, CDR2 FYNNEI, per germline. Trimming cost V 7 bases and J 2 bases, with 13 bases left between them. The CDR3 is 14 residues long. CDR3 nucleotides: TGTGCCAGCACGGGAATAGGGACCACAGATACGCAGTATTTT. Protein product: CASTGIGTTDTQYF.

A few counts support this clone. The rearrangement joins TRBV2 to TRBJ2-7; no clear D. From germline, CDR1 is SNHLY and CDR2 FYNNEI. This CDR3 is 12 amino acids long. Trimming took 6 bases from V and 6 from J, leaving 12 bases between them. CDR3 DNA sequence: TGTGCCAGCAGGGGGTCTTCGGGCGAGCAGTACTTC. It specifies CASRGSSGEQYF.

This clone was picked up one time. This chain links TRBV25-1 with TRBJ1-4; D is perhaps TRBD1 (6 bases). This CDR3 spans 16 amino acids. Trimming took off 1 base at V and 3 bases at J, with 12 bases between the two ends. Germline CDR1 MGHDK, CDR2 SYGVNS. The CDR3: CASSELWTASNEKLFF. In DNA, the CDR3 is TGTGCCAGCAGTGAATTGTGGACAGCCTCTAATGAAAAACTGTTTTTT.

The gene calls are TRBV25-1 and TRBJ2-7; D tentatively fits TRBD1 or TRBD2 (5 bases each). Between the trimmed V and J ends, which lost 4 bases and 8 bases, there was a span of 9 bases. Looked up from germline, CDR1 is MGHDK and CDR2 is SYGVNS. The CDR3 sequence is 11 residues long. CDR3 protein: CASSAGTKQYF. The CDR3, as DNA: TGTGCCAGCAGTGCAGGGACGAAGCAGTACTTC.

The rearrangement uses TRBV2 and TRBJ1-2; D is possibly TRBD1 (5 bases). The V gene's germline CDR1 is SNHLY and CDR2 FYNNEI. V was cut by 1 base and J by 4 bases, with 13 bases left in between. This CDR3 comprises 15 residues. DNA for the CDR3: TGTGCCAGCAGTGAAGAAGGGTCAGGGACCTATGGCTACACCTTC. Protein product: CASSEEGSGTYGYTF.

V is TRBV29-1 and J is TRBJ2-7; 8 bases are a match to TRBD2. The germline CDR1 and CDR2 sequences are SQVTM and ANQGSEA. Trimming removed 6 bases from V and 0 bases from J; junction bases left unmatched: 7. This CDR3 contains 14 residues. The CDR3 protein is CSVLGGGRSYEQYF. The CDR3 nucleotides read TGCAGCGTCCTCGGGGGGGGGCGCTCCTACGAGCAGTACTTC.

In its sample, this clone was seen once. The gene calls are TRBV9 and TRBJ1-5; the D is unclear. Germline V gene sequence: CDR1 SGDLS, CDR2 YYNGEE. V was shortened by 0 bases and J by 7 bases, with 17 bases between the two germline ends. The CDR3 covers 16 residues. CDR3 loop: CASSVDSSVGGQPQHF. The DNA of the CDR3 is TGTGCCAGCAGCGTAGATAGTAGCGTGGGTGGACAGCCCCAGCATTTT.

The chain employs TRBV5-1 and TRBJ2-1; D is tentatively TRBD1 or TRBD2 (6 bases each). The CDR3 loop spans 12 amino acids. Per the germline V gene, CDR1 is SGHRS and CDR2 is YFSETQ. Trimming stripped 6 bases from V and 7 bases from J, with 11 bases between. CDR3 sequence: CASTPGANEQFF. The CDR3 region has the DNA TGCGCCAGCACTCCGGGGGCGAATGAGCAGTTCTTC. The variable domain in full, with the rest retrieved from reference TRBV5-1 and TRBJ2-1, is KAGVTQTPRYLIKTRGQQVTLSCSPISGHRSVSWYQQTPGQGLQFLFEYFSETQRNKGNFPGRFSGRQFSNSRSEMNVSTLELGDSALYLCASTPGANEQFFGPGTRLTVL.